Listed below are T cell receptor beta chains from one sample, sequenced in a study of T cells in Graves' hyperthyroidism and ophthalmopathy. Each CDR3 protein is one row after TCRdb ran MiXCR on the multiplex PCR reads. Of about 110,000 distinct CDR3 sequences detected, roughly 15% appear once; the ten largest clones hold about 44%. The sequencing sample was made of blood. The receptors here all came from a woman between 50 and 59 years old with Graves' hyperthyroidism. Each CDR3 is given with its conserved first and last residue. Each record gives: V gene, CDR3 protein.

>TRBV29-1
CSVYDSANTGELFF
>TRBV7-2
CASSLAGTLDTEAFF
>TRBV2
CASYMGSNTGELFF
>TRBV5-1
CASSTEGPWRQETQYF
>TRBV28
CASTVGGGGQETQYF
>TRBV6-1
CASSVKLAGAHTGELFF
>TRBV2
CASSVVTPGAETQYF
>TRBV6-5
CASSYMGLARDEQFF
>TRBV30
CAWSDTGLGGYTF
>TRBV25-1
CASRTGVTEAFF
>TRBV6-1
CASSATGGVGAFF
>TRBV5-1
CASMRSRVEPNEQFF
>TRBV19
CATTPGQGAEAFF
>TRBV20-1
CSARDLNRQGEETQYF
>TRBV19
CASSIGTVRFNTEAFF
>TRBV19
CASKRQGYYNEQFF
>TRBV29-1
CSVAGLAGPNTQYF
>TRBV19
CASSIGQVQRVLHF
>TRBV7-9
CASSLFKDYRTEAFF
>TRBV3-1
CASSPRTGVNTEAFF
>TRBV7-2
CASSLDGGGSGNEQFF
>TRBV20-1
CSSGASGRRSETQYF
>TRBV12-3/TRBV12-4
CASSPQLGHEQYF
>TRBV4-1
CASSLGQGGSYEQYF
>TRBV5-8
CASKDRAGVKNIQYF
>TRBV19
CASRGPGAYNEQFF
>TRBV2
CASSRDRGNGANVLTF
>TRBV28
CASSLGGSRDEQFF
>TRBV3-1
CASSQVGLAGGTDTQYF
>TRBV29-1
CSAIGLAEDEQYF
>TRBV7-9
CASSSSPGTDNTEAFF
>TRBV13
CASSSTGRQETQYF
>TRBV20-1
CSVADRQAGELFF